The clone carrying this T cell receptor (beta chain) was picked up a small number of times. The target antigen is unknown. Sequenced by immunoSEQ multiplex PCR; TCRdb stores in-frame clones only, minus some. Seen here are approximately 59,000 clones, roughly 78% observed once, and the top ten hold roughly 13%. This CDR3 contains 17 residues. The sample originates from a study of T cells in tumors after PD-1 blockade. Study details: Patients had no prior checkpoint blockade, systemic immunosuppressants, or anti-cancer therapy within 4 weeks. Either cemiplimab 350 mg every 2 weeks or pembrolizumab 200 mg every 3 weeks was given. Peripheral blood samples averaged approximately 37,000 unique clonotypes and 100,000 to 130,000 templates.

Study-level findings and limits: Some novel exhausted tumor clones appeared in pre-treatment blood, suggesting peripheral recruitment.

The specimen was PBMCs, collected before anti-PD-1 treatment. The clonotype originates from a human donor with basal cell carcinoma. The chain links TRBV21-1 to TRBJ1-2; the table's D call of TRBD1 was not tested on the DNA. TRBV21-1 counts as a pseudogene. CDR3 DNA: TGTGCCAGCAGCTCAGGGACAGGTCGCGATTCTAACTATGGCTACACCTTC. As protein: CASSSGTGRDSNYGYTF.